The TCR beta chain under discussion was sequenced for a study of Ad26.COV2.S vaccination and SARS-CoV-2 variants. About the research overall: The trial was COV1001 and the donor's arm was Ad26.COV2.S.

This table comes from immunoSEQ multiplex PCR, and its TCRdb copy is limited to in-frame clones, with some not included. The top ten hold 1.5% to 2% of the sample, which has more than 300,000 clones, approximately 86% seen once. The treatment: approximately 18 received Ad26.COV2.S at low or high dose, single or two shots; roughly five received placebo; per-sample allocation not given. Day 63 after the first vaccine or placebo injection was the time point for sampling. Ad26 vector vaccine expressed Wuhan-strain SARS-CoV-2 spike. Worth noting for this clone: Its target is not known.

Study-level findings and limits: Post-vaccination spike-specific CD8+ and CD4+ T cell responses reportedly had substantial breadth. Those who received vaccine or placebo ended up with similar non-spike TCR breadth.

This CDR3 has 15 residues. Germline V gene lookup returns CDR1 SGHAT and CDR2 FQNNGV. V was pared by 1 base and J by 3 bases, with 13 bases between. The TCR sequence derives from a person between 18 and 65 years old who received the Ad26.COV2.S COVID-19 vaccine or a placebo. Sequencing was performed on peripheral blood, taken in a trial of Ad26.COV2.S vaccine versus placebo. This chain links TRBV11-2 with TRBJ2-7, with D unclear. The CDR3 DNA is TGTGCCAGCAGCTTAGGGGTTACTACCTACTACGAGCAGTACTTC. Protein: CASSLGVTTYYEQYF.